Listed here are 26 T cell receptor beta chains from one sample, sequenced in a study of human T cells and chemical hapten exposure. Time point in this sample: healthy volunteer bleed at 6 weeks. Unfractionated whole blood yielded total RNA. TCRdb re-derived calls from the RACE reads in MiXCR, one entry per CDR3 protein. The top ten hold about 1.7% of the sample, which has 60,000 to 90,000 distinct CDR3 sequences, around 9.4% seen once. The specimen was whole blood. The receptors were sampled from a female donor in good health. Some clones in this sample may be carry-over from other donors' samples.

This clonotype showed up many times. V and J are TRBV6-4 and TRBJ2-3; 11 nucleotides agree with TRBD2. Per germline, CDR1 MRHNA and CDR2 SNTAGT. This CDR3 contains 16 residues. With 2 bases clipped from V and 3 bases from J, the junction kept 4 bases outside the gene matches. CDR3 bases: TGTGCCAGCAGTGACATGGCTAGCGGGGGGACAGATACGCAGTATTTT. Translated, it gives CASSDMASGGTDTQYF.

This chain connects TRBV12-3 or TRBV12-4 to TRBJ2-1; perhaps TRBD2 as D (7 bases). This CDR3 comprises 15 residues. V was shortened by 3 bases and J by 5 bases, with 14 bases between the two germline ends. The CDR3 DNA reads as TGTGCCAGCAGTTTTTCGGCGGGGGCCCACAATGAGCAGTTCTTC. Protein sequence: CASSFSAGAHNEQFF.

To note about this clonotype: A much larger clone differs from this one at a single base, so this may be a read error. V and J are TRBV6-6 and TRBJ1-5; D uncertain. V dropped 10 bases and J dropped 5 bases, with 18 bases sitting between them. The CDR3 has 14 residues. Germline lookup yields CDR1 MNHNY and CDR2 SVGAGI (reference sequence). The CDR3 spells CANKRSLDDQPQHF. CDR3 nucleotides: TGTGCCAACAAAAGGAGCCTAGATGATCAGCCCCAGCATTTT.

This chain joins TRBV12-3 or TRBV12-4 and TRBJ2-3; the match to TRBD2 covers 10 bases. The CDR3 is 16 amino acids. Trimming removed 3 bases from V and 2 bases from J; junction bases left unmatched: 5. CDR3 nucleotides: TGTGCCAGCAGTTTCACCGGGACTAGCGACACAGATACGCAGTATTTT. Protein: CASSFTGTSDTDTQYF.

The sample holds a few counts of this clonotype. The chain is built from TRBV9 and TRBJ2-3; 8 nucleotides match TRBD2. Trimming cost V 0 bases and J 2 bases; bases outside gene matches: 8. Per the germline V gene, CDR1 is SGDLS and CDR2 is YYNGEE. The CDR3 is 17 amino acids. The CDR3 bases are TGTGCCAGCAGCGTAGTGGGGCAGCGGGGGTACACAGATACGCAGTATTTT. The encoded protein is CASSVVGQRGYTDTQYF.

The chain joins TRBV7-9 to TRBJ1-2; TRBD1 is a possible D gene (5 bases). V lost 3 bases, J lost 6 bases, and 17 bases lay in between. CDR3 length: 15 residues. The germline V gene encodes CDR1 SEHNR and CDR2 FQNEAQ (reference sequence). The CDR3 sequence is CASSFGPVGVNGYTF. The CDR3, as DNA: TGTGCCAGCAGCTTCGGGCCTGTAGGGGTAAATGGCTACACCTTC.

The chain recombines TRBV5-1 with TRBJ2-6; D remains ambiguous. The ends were cut back, 0 bases at V and 1 base at J, with 5 bases in the middle. This CDR3 has 15 residues. The V gene's germline CDR1 is SGHRS and CDR2 YFSETQ. The CDR3 protein is CASSLDDSGANVLTF. The CDR3 DNA sequence: TGCGCCAGCAGCTTGGACGATTCTGGGGCCAACGTCCTGACTTTC.

This clonotype was observed at least ten times. V and J are TRBV5-5 and TRBJ1-1, with 8 bases fitting TRBD1. V lost 1 base, J lost 0 bases, and 5 bases stayed unmatched. This CDR3 is built from 16 residues. Germline V gives CDR1 SGHKS, CDR2 YYEKEE (reference sequence). CDR3 in amino acids: CASSLFWTGMNTEAFF. CDR3 nucleotides: TGTGCCAGCAGCTTGTTCTGGACAGGGATGAACACTGAAGCTTTCTTT. Full variable domain (missing parts from reference TRBV5-5 and TRBJ1-1): DAGVTQSPTHLIKTRGQQVTLRCSPISGHKSVSWYQQVLGQGPQFIFQYYEKEERGRGNFPDRFSARQFPNYSSELNVNALLLGDSALYLCASSLFWTGMNTEAFFGQGTRLTVV.

At least ten counts were recorded for this clonotype. The V gene is TRBV18, the J gene TRBJ1-1; maybe TRBD1 (5 bases). The germline V gene has CDR1 KGHSH and CDR2 LQKENI. V lost 2 bases and J lost 11, with 12 bases in between. CDR3 length equals 12 residues. In nucleotides, the CDR3 is TGTGCCAGCTCACCAGACAGAACGTACGCTTTCTTT. It translates to CASSPDRTYAFF.

This clonotype was recorded a few times. The rearrangement links TRBV14 to TRBJ2-6, with 8 bases matching TRBD1. The ends lost 3 bases at V and 0 bases at J; junction bases unmatched: 10. Per the germline V gene, CDR1 is SGHDN and CDR2 is FVKESK. CDR3 length: 19 residues. This CDR3 reads CASSHKPGQDTSGANVLTF. CDR3 coding DNA: TGTGCCAGCAGCCACAAACCGGGACAGGATACCTCTGGGGCCAACGTCCTGACTTTC. The whole variable domain, filled in from reference TRBV14 and TRBJ2-6, reads EAGVTQFPSHSVIEKGQTVTLRCDPISGHDNLYWYRRVMGKEIKFLLHFVKESKQDESGMPNNRFLAERTGGTYSTLKVQPAELEDSGVYFCASSHKPGQDTSGANVLTFGAGSRLTVL.

This clonotype was picked up many times. The chain carries TRBV5-1 and TRBJ2-1; D possibly matches TRBD1 or TRBD2 (6 bases each). CDR3 size: 16 residues. V shed 2 bases and J shed 3 bases, with 15 bases lying between them. Germline assignment: CDR1 SGHRS and CDR2 YFSETQ. CDR3 nucleotide sequence: TGCGCCAGCAGCTTCAGAGGGGGACTGCACTACAATGAGCAGTTCTTC. Its translation: CASSFRGGLHYNEQFF.

The chain employs TRBV12-3 or TRBV12-4 and TRBJ2-3; TRBD2 aligns across 10 bases. The V and J ends lost 6 bases and 5 bases, in that order; junction bases with no gene match: 8. The CDR3 is 15 amino acids. CDR3 sequence: CASSSSGGRIDTQYF. DNA of the CDR3: TGTGCCAGCAGCTCTAGCGGGGGCCGGATAGATACGCAGTATTTT.

V usage is TRBV2 and J usage is TRBJ2-3; a weak D match, TRBD1 (6 bases). Germline assignment: CDR1 SNHLY and CDR2 FYNNEI. V dropped 6 bases and J dropped 6 bases, with 13 bases sitting between them. The CDR3 has 13 amino acids. CDR3 residues: CASSPNQGDTQYF. The CDR3 region has the DNA TGTGCCAGCAGCCCCAACCAGGGGGATACGCAGTATTTT.

This clonotype was found many times. The chain carries TRBV12-3 or TRBV12-4 and TRBJ2-3; the D gene is possibly TRBD2 (5 bases). The CDR3 consists of 14 residues. Trimming removed 7 bases at V and 2 bases at J, with 13 bases between. The DNA for the CDR3 is TGTGCCAGCACGCCGCGGGTAAACACAGATACGCAGTATTTT. This gives the protein CASTPRVNTDTQYF.

This clonotype has only a few counts. CDR3 DNA sequence: TGTGCCAGTAACATCGGGACTCACTCAATGAAGGACGGCTACACCTTC. Amino acid sequence: CASNIGTHSMKDGYTF. This chain joins TRBV6-8 and TRBJ1-2; D may be TRBD1 (5 bases). This CDR3 comprises 16 residues. Trimming removed 9 bases from V and 8 bases from J, with 28 bases in between. CDR1 is MNHGY and CDR2 is SAAAGT in the germline V gene.

This chain joins TRBV11-3 and TRBJ2-3; TRBD2 matches at 13 bases. The V and J ends lost 5 bases and 4 bases, in that order; junction bases with no gene match: 3. This CDR3 has 15 residues. CDR1 and CDR2 (germline): SGHNT, YENEEA. CDR3 DNA: TGTGCCAGCAGCATGACTAGCGGGGGGCCAGATACGCAGTATTTT. Its protein is CASSMTSGGPDTQYF.

This clonotype was counted at least ten times. J is TRBJ2-3 and V is TRBV27; 7 positions match TRBD2. CDR3 length: 19 amino acids. Germline lookup yields CDR1 MNHEY and CDR2 SMNVEV (reference sequence). The V segment lost 2 bases and the J segment 2 bases; nucleotides outside the gene matches: 16. The CDR3, as DNA: TGTGCCAGCAGTTTAGCCCCAGCCCTCAAGCGGGGTACCACAGATACGCAGTATTTT. Translated: CASSLAPALKRGTTDTQYF.

Many counts were recorded for this clonotype. The chain joins TRBV12-3 or TRBV12-4 to TRBJ1-1; TRBD1 is a possible D gene (5 bases). V lost 5 bases and J 3 bases, leaving 16 bases between the germline ends. The CDR3 has 15 amino acids. In DNA form, the CDR3 reads TGTGCCAGCAGTGCCGCAACGGGGCTGGACACTGAAGCTTTCTTT. Translation: CASSAATGLDTEAFF.

The V and J genes are TRBV6-2 or TRBV6-3 and TRBJ2-1; the match to TRBD2 covers 10 bases. Looked up from germline, CDR1 is MNHEY and CDR2 is SVGEGT. This CDR3 contains 17 residues. The V and J ends lost 5 bases and 7 bases, in that order; junction bases with no gene match: 14. The CDR3 region has the DNA TGTGCCAGCAGTCAATGGGGAGCGGGGGGGCCGGTAAATGAGCAGTTCTTC. It translates to CASSQWGAGGPVNEQFF.

This clonotype was observed a handful of times. V is TRBV12-3 or TRBV12-4 and J is TRBJ1-5, with 10 positions matching TRBD1. This CDR3 spans 17 amino acids. With V trimmed by 6 bases and J by 0 bases, 8 bases remained unmatched. The CDR3 region is CASRAGTGDFSNQPQHF. CDR3 in DNA: TGTGCCAGCAGGGCCGGGACAGGGGATTTTAGCAATCAGCCCCAGCATTTT.

This clonotype was seen ten or more times. The chain links TRBV7-2 to TRBJ2-3; tentative D call: TRBD2 (5 bases). The CDR3 is 12 amino acids. V was clipped by 4 bases and J by 12 bases, with 14 bases between them. The germline V gene encodes CDR1 SGHTA and CDR2 FQGNSA. The CDR3 here is CASSSCMRVQYF. DNA for the CDR3: TGTGCCAGCAGCTCGTGTATGAGGGTTCAGTATTTT. The whole variable domain, remainder taken from reference TRBV7-2 and TRBJ2-3, is GAGVSQSPSNKVTEKGKDVELRCDPISGHTALYWYRQSLGQGLEFLIYFQGNSAPDKSGLPSDRFSAERTGGSVSTLTIQRTQQEDSAVYLCASSSCMRVQYFGPGTRLTVL.

This chain uses TRBV4-2 with TRBJ2-3, with TRBD1 matching 7 bases. V trimming: 2 bases; J trimming: 6 bases; junction bases outside the gene matches: 8. Germline CDR1 reads LGHNA; CDR2 reads YNFKEQ. CDR3 size: 15 residues. CDR3 region: CASSQLTGQRDTQYF. CDR3 DNA: TGTGCCAGCAGCCAACTGACAGGGCAAAGGGATACGCAGTATTTT.

The table lists this clonotype with many counts. J is TRBJ2-1 and V is TRBV7-9; 10 positions match TRBD2. Germline CDR1 is SEHNR and CDR2 is FQNEAQ (reference sequence). V dropped 5 bases and J dropped 3; count of bases not matched to a gene: 7. The CDR3 loop spans 16 amino acids. CDR3 residues: CASSLSGLADYNEQFF. The CDR3 DNA reads TGTGCCAGCAGCCTAAGCGGACTAGCGGACTACAATGAGCAGTTCTTC.

This clonotype was found a few times. The gene calls are TRBV24-1 and TRBJ2-7, with D unclear. This CDR3 has 14 amino acids. From germline, CDR1 is KGHDR and CDR2 SFDVKD. Trimming removed 2 bases from V and 3 bases from J, with 10 bases in between. CDR3 amino acids: CATSDSRGGYEQYF. Here the CDR3 DNA reads TGTGCCACCAGTGATTCCCGTGGCGGCTACGAGCAGTACTTC.

The rearrangement joins TRBV20-1 to TRBJ2-5; 11 nucleotides line up with TRBD2. CDR3 length: 16 residues. V trimming: 5 bases; J trimming: 4 bases; junction bases outside the gene matches: 12. Germline V CDR1 and CDR2: DFQATT, SNEGSKA (reference sequence). The CDR3 protein is CSAGPIAGGRRETQYF. Written as DNA, the CDR3 is TGCAGTGCTGGACCCATAGCGGGGGGGAGGCGAGAGACCCAGTACTTC.

This clonotype was recorded many times. J is TRBJ2-7 and V is TRBV4-3; unclear D gene. Per the germline V gene, CDR1 is LGHNA and CDR2 is YSLEER. The CDR3 spans 13 residues. V lost 1 base and J 9 bases, leaving 13 bases between the germline ends. The CDR3 protein is CASSQGSGSSQYF. The CDR3 DNA is TGCGCCAGCAGCCAAGGTTCCGGTAGTTCGCAGTACTTC.